A single sample gave rise to the 11 T cell receptor beta chains below, sequenced in a study of identical twins. From the 5' RACE reads, TCRdb called clonotypes with MiXCR, one entry per CDR3 protein. Of around 550,000 distinct CDR3 sequences in the sample, roughly 15% were seen once. These same data were also listed under a study on yellow fever vaccine responses in identical twins.

Sample: CD4+ T cells sorted from blood. These receptors all come from a woman aged 18-29 years in good health.

J is TRBJ1-2 and V is TRBV6-1; 7 positions match TRBD1. The CDR3 is made up of 16 amino acids. Losses at the gene ends were 6 bases for V and 4 bases for J; bases not matched to a gene: 14. CDR1 is MNHNS, CDR2 SASEGT, per germline. The CDR3 DNA follows: TGTGCCAGCAGCCCACGCACGGGACAGCCCTTCTATGGCTACACCTTC. The encoded protein is CASSPRTGQPFYGYTF.

This chain uses TRBV3-1 with TRBJ2-5, with a possible D match to TRBD2 (6 bases). Germline CDR1 and CDR2: LGHDT and YNNKEL (reference sequence). V was clipped by 6 bases and J by 4 bases, with 18 bases between them. The CDR3 is 15 amino acids. The CDR3 sequence: CASSFAGGARETQYF. DNA for the CDR3: TGTGCCAGCAGTTTTGCAGGCGGGGCTCGAGAGACCCAGTACTTC.

The rearrangement joins TRBV12-3 or TRBV12-4 to TRBJ2-4; D is ambiguous. The CDR3 length is 11 residues. Trimming took 4 bases from V and 10 from J, leaving 8 bases between them. DNA of the CDR3: TGTGCCAGCAGTTCCGCAAGGATTCAGTACTTC. Residues: CASSSARIQYF.

This clonotype was found a few times. V gene TRBV6-1 combines with J gene TRBJ2-7, with D possibly TRBD1 on 6 matching bases. V lost 7 bases and J 1 base, leaving 11 bases between the germline ends. The CDR3 is 13 amino acids. Germline lookup yields CDR1 MNHNS and CDR2 SASEGT. The CDR3 loop is CASTGTPSYEQYV. The CDR3 DNA reads TGTGCCAGCACCGGGACACCATCCTACGAGCAGTACGTC.

The chain uses TRBV6-5 and TRBJ2-7; 10 nucleotides match TRBD2. This CDR3 comprises 16 residues. The V gene end was trimmed by 0 bases and the J gene end by 3 bases; junction bases not matched to a gene: 5. Germline V CDR1 and CDR2: MNHEY, SVGAGI. This chain's CDR3 is CASSYSSRTSGYEQYF. CDR3 sequence (DNA): TGTGCCAGCAGTTACTCGAGCAGGACTAGCGGCTACGAGCAGTACTTC.

CDR3 loop: CASSSNMGSYNEQFF. In nucleotides, the CDR3 is TGTGCCAGCAGCTCCAATATGGGCTCCTACAATGAGCAGTTCTTC. The chain employs TRBV28 and TRBJ2-1; D ambiguous. Deletions cut 6 bases from V and 0 bases from J, with 12 bases between. This CDR3 spans 15 amino acids. The germline CDR1 and CDR2 sequences are MDHEN and SYDVKM.

The V call is TRBV14, the J call TRBJ2-2, with 11 bases lining up with TRBD2. The J segment lost 4 bases and the V segment lost 7 bases, leaving 8 bases of the junction unmatched. This CDR3 comprises 16 residues. Germline lookup yields CDR1 SGHDN and CDR2 FVKESK. Here the CDR3 reads CASTKGTSGRTGELFF. DNA of the CDR3: TGTGCCAGCACTAAGGGGACTAGCGGTCGCACCGGGGAGCTGTTTTTT.

The rearrangement joins TRBV20-1 to TRBJ1-1; D not certain. Trimming stripped 6 bases from V and 1 base from J, with 15 bases between. This CDR3 has 14 residues. The germline CDR1 and CDR2 sequences are DFQATT and SNEGSKA (reference sequence). CDR3 DNA: TGCAGTGCCCGCTCCCCTTCCCGGAACACTGAAGCTTTCTTT. It yields the protein CSARSPSRNTEAFF.

The V call is TRBV12-3 or TRBV12-4, the J call TRBJ2-7; 12 bases agree with TRBD1. The V gene end was trimmed by 5 bases and the J gene end by 6 bases; junction bases not matched to a gene: 11. This CDR3 contains 16 residues. The CDR3 coding sequence is TGTGCCAGCAGTCCGCGAGTCGGGACAGGGGGCTTCGAGCAGTACTTC. Translated: CASSPRVGTGGFEQYF.

This clonotype was seen a few times. The chain employs TRBV20-1 and TRBJ1-1; 10 bases are a match to TRBD1. Germline trimming cut 3 bases from V and 11 bases from J; bases unmatched to any gene: 9. CDR3 size: 13 residues. Looked up from germline, CDR1 is DFQATT and CDR2 is SNEGSKA (reference sequence). The DNA of the CDR3 is TGCAGTGCTAGCCTGGGACAGGGGCCTGGGGCTTTCTTT. Protein sequence: CSASLGQGPGAFF.

The V call is TRBV5-1, the J call TRBJ2-3, with D unclear. Germline values: CDR1 SGHRS, CDR2 YFSETQ. The CDR3 covers 15 residues. V lost 4 bases and J 0 bases, leaving 12 bases between the germline ends. The CDR3 region has the DNA TGCGCCAGCAGCCTAAGACCCGATAGCACAGATACGCAGTATTTT. Translating gives CASSLRPDSTDTQYF.